This TCR beta chain is from a study of blood T cell repertoires in COVID-19. In the original analysis: Amplification with reference gene primers provided the estimates of nucleated cell counts. TCRdb's table, derived via immunoSEQ multiplex PCR, lists solely in-frame clones and lacks some. Clone size and the V and J calls come from that table; the DNA yielded D and trimming. The data hold roughly 400,000 clones, with around 91% observed a single time. CDR3 length: 12 amino acids. CDR1 LNHDA and CDR2 SQIVND come from the germline V gene (reference sequence). V lost 8 bases to trimming and J lost 6 bases, with 11 bases between them. Living in about 25 US areas, the participants were between 18 and 89 years of age. Recovered participants had two consecutive negative NP/OP PCR tests, healthcare professional clearance, or symptom resolution.

What was sequenced was PBMCs or T cells enriched from blood (not recorded which). The V call is TRBV19, the J call TRBJ1-5; weak D call: TRBD1 (5 bases). The sequence was collected from a man aged 25-45 years who had recovered from COVID-19. The CDR3 DNA follows: TGTGCCAGTCAGGGTGACTCTCAGCCCCAGCATTTT. This sequence encodes CASQGDSQPQHF.